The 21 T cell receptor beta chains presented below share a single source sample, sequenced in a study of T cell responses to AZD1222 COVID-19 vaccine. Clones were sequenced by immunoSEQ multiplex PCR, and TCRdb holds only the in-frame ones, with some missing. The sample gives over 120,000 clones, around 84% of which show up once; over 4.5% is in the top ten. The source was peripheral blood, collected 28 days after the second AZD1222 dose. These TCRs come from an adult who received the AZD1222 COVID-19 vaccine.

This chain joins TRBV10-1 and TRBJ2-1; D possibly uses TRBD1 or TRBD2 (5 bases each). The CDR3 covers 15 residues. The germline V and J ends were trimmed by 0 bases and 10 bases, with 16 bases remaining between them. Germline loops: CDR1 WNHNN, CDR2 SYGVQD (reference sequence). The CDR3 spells CASSESGVGVEEQFF. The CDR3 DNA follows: TGCGCCAGCAGTGAGTCGGGGGTAGGGGTGGAAGAGCAGTTCTTC.

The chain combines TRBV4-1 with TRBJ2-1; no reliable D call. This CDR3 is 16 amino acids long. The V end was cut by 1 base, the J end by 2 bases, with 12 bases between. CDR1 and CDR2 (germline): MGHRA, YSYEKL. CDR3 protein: CASSQGPDPAYNEQFF. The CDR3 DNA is TGCGCCAGCAGCCAAGGACCGGACCCAGCCTACAATGAGCAGTTCTTC.

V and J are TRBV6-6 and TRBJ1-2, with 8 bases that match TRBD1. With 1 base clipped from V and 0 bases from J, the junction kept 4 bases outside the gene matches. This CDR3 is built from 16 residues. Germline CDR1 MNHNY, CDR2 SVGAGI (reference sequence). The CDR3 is CASSYWTGLTNYGYTF. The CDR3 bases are TGTGCCAGCAGTTACTGGACAGGGTTGACTAACTATGGCTACACCTTC.

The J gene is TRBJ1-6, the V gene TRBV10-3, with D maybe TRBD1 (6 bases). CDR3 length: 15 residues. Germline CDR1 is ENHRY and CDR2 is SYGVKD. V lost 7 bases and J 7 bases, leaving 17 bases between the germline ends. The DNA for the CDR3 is TGTGCCATCATGGGAGAGGACAGCGGGAATTCACCCCTCCACTTT. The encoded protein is CAIMGEDSGNSPLHF.

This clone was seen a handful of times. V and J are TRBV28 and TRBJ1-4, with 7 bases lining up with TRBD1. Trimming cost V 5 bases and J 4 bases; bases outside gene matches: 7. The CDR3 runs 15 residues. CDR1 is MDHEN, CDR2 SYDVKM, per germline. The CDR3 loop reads CASSGGTDFNEKLFF. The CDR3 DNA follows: TGTGCCAGCAGTGGGGGGACAGACTTTAATGAAAAACTGTTTTTT. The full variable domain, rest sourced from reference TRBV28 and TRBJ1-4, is DVKVTQSSRYLVKRTGEKVFLECVQDMDHENMFWYRQDPGLGLRLIYFSYDVKMKEKGDIPEGYSVSREKKERFSLILESASTNQTSMYLCASSGGTDFNEKLFFGSGTQLSVL.

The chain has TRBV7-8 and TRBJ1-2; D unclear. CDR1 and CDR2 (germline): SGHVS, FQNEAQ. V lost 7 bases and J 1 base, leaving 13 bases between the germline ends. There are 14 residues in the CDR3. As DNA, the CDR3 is TGTGCCAGCACCCCCAACGAGGGTAACTATGGCTACACCTTC. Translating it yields CASTPNEGNYGYTF.

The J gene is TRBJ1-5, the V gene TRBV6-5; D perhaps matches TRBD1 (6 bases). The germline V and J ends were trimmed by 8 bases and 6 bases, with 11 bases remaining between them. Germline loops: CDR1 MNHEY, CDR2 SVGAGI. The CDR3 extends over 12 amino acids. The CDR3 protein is CASEGGVQPQHF. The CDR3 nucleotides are TGTGCCAGCGAAGGGGGGGTTCAGCCCCAGCATTTT.

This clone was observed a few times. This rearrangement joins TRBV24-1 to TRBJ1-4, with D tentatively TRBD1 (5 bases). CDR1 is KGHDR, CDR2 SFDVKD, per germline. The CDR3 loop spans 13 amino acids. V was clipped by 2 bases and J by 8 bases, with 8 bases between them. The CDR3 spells CATSDSRQEKLFF. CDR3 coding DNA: TGTGCCACCAGTGATTCTCGACAGGAAAAACTGTTTTTT.

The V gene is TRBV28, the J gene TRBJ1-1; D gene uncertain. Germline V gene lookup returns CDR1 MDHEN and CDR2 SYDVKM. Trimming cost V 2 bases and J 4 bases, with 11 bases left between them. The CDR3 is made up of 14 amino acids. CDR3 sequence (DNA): TGTGCCAGCAGTTTAAGGTCCCTGGCCACTGAAGCTTTCTTT. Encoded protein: CASSLRSLATEAFF.

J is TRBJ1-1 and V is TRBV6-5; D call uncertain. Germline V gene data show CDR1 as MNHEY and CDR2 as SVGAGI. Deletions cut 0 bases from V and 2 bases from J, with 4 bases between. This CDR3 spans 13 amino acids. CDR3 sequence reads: CASSYSDNTEAFF. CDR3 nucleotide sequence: TGTGCCAGCAGTTACTCGGACAACACTGAAGCTTTCTTT.

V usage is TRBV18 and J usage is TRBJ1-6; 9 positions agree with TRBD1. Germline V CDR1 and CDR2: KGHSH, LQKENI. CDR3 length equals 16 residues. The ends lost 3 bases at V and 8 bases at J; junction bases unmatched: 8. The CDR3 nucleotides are TGTGCCAGCTCACCCGCCGGGACAGGGTGGGATTCACCCCTCCACTTT. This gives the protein CASSPAGTGWDSPLHF. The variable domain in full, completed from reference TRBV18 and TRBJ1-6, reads NAGVMQNPRHLVRRRGQEARLRCSPMKGHSHVYWYRQLPEEGLKFMVYLQKENIIDESGMPKERFSAEFPKEGPSILRIQQVVRGDSAAYFCASSPAGTGWDSPLHFGNGTRLTVT.

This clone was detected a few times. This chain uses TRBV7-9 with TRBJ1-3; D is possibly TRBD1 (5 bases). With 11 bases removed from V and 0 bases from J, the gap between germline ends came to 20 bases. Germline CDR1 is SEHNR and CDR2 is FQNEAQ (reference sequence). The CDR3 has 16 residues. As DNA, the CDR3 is TGTGCCGGAGCGCCGGCGGGGGGAGGCTCTGGAAACACCATATATTTT. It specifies CAGAPAGGGSGNTIYF.

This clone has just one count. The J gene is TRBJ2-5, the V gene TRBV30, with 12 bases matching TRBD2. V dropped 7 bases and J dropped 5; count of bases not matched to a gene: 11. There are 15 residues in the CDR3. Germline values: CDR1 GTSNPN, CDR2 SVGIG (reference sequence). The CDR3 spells CALTATSGRGETQYF. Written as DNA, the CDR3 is TGTGCCTTAACCGCGACTAGCGGGAGAGGGGAGACCCAGTACTTC. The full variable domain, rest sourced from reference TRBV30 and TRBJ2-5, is SQTIHQWPATLVQPVGSPLSLECTVEGTSNPNLYWYRQAAGRGLQLLFYSVGIGQISSEVPQNLSASRPQDRQFILSSKKLLLSDSGFYLCALTATSGRGETQYFGPGTRLLVL.

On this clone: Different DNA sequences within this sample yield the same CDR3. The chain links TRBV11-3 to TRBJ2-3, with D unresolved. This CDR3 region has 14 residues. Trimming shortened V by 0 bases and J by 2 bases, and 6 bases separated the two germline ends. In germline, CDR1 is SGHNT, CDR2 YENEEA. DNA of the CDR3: TGTGCCAGCAGCTTAGATGGGAACACAGATACGCAGTATTTT. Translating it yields CASSLDGNTDTQYF. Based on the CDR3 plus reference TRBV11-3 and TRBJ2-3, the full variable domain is EAGVVQSPRYKIIEKKQPVAFWCNPISGHNTLYWYLQNLGQGPELLIRYENEEAVDDSQLPKDRFSAERLKGVDSTLKIQPAELGDSAVYLCASSLDGNTDTQYFGPGTRLTVL.

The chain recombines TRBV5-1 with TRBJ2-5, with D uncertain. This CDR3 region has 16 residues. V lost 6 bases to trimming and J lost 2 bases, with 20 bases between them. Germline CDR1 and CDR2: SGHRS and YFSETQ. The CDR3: CASTTRPTQVQETQYF. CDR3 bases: TGCGCCAGCACCACCCGGCCAACCCAGGTTCAAGAGACCCAGTACTTC.

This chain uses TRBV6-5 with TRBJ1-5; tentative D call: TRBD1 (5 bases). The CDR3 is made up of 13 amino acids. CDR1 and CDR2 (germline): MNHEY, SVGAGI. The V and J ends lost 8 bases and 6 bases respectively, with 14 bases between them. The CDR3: CASRGDLVQPQHF. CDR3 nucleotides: TGTGCCAGCCGCGGGGACTTGGTTCAGCCCCAGCATTTT.

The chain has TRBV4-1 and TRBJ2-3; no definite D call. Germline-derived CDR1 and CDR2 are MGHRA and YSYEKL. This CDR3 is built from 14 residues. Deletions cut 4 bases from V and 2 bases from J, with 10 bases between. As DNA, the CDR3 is TGCGCCAGCAGCCTCACGGCCACCACAGATACGCAGTATTTT. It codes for CASSLTATTDTQYF.

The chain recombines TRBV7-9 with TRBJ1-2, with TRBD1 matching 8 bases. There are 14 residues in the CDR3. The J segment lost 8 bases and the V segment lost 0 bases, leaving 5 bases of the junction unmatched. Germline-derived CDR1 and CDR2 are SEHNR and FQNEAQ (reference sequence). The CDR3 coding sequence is TGTGCCAGCAGCTTAGCATCGACAGGGGTCGGCTACACCTTC. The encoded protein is CASSLASTGVGYTF.

The CDR3 loop reads CASSLAGVAGEVEQFF. The CDR3 nucleotides read TGTGCCAGCAGCTTAGCGGGAGTAGCGGGAGAGGTTGAGCAGTTCTTC. This rearrangement joins TRBV7-9 to TRBJ2-1, with 9 positions matching TRBD2. There are 16 residues in the CDR3. Germline CDR1 and CDR2: SEHNR and FQNEAQ (reference sequence). The V segment lost 0 bases and the J segment 9 bases; nucleotides outside the gene matches: 9. Full variable domain (remainder filled in from reference TRBV7-9 and TRBJ2-1): DTGVSQNPRHKITKRGQNVTFRCDPISEHNRLYWYRQTLGQGPEFLTYFQNEAQLEKSRLLSDRFSAERPKGSFSTLEIQRTEQGDSAMYLCASSLAGVAGEVEQFFGPGTRLTVL.

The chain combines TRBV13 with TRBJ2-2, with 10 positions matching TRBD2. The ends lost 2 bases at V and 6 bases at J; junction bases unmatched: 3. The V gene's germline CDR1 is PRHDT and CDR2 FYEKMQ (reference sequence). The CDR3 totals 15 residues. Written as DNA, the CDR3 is TGTGCCAGCAGCTTACTAGCGGGGGTCGCCGGGGAGCTGTTTTTT. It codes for CASSLLAGVAGELFF.

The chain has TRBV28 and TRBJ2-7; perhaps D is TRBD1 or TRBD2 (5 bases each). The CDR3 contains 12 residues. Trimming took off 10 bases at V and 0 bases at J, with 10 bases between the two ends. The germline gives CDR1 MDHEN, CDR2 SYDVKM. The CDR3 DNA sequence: TGTGCCACCCGGGACGACTCCTACGAGCAGTACTTC. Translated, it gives CATRDDSYEQYF.